The 21 T cell receptor beta chains below all came from one sample that was sequenced in a study of response to subunit inactivated influenza vaccine. TCRdb fed the RT-PCR reads into MiXCR, producing one record per CDR3 protein. Found here are approximately 680,000 distinct CDR3 sequences, 15% to 17% of them singletons; the top ten hold 11%. The sequences come from PBMCs from blood, collected about 13 days after vaccination. The origin of the receptors is a middle-aged man who received an inactivated influenza vaccine.

The chain joins TRBV6-1 to TRBJ2-1; 12 nucleotides match TRBD1. The CDR3 runs 15 residues. Trimming cost V 6 bases and J 8 bases; bases outside gene matches: 8. In germline, CDR1 is MNHNS, CDR2 SASEGT. CDR3: CASSSGTGGSYEQFF. CDR3 DNA sequence: TGTGCCAGCAGCTCCGGGACAGGGGGCAGTTATGAGCAGTTCTTC.

This clonotype was counted between two and nine times. The chain joins TRBV7-2 to TRBJ2-4, with a weak D call TRBD2 (5 bases). The germline CDR1 and CDR2 sequences are SGHTA and FQGNSA. The CDR3 length is 14 residues. Trimming removed 5 bases at V and 0 bases at J, with 8 bases between. CDR3 in amino acids: CASSPEGAKNIQYF. The CDR3 DNA is TGTGCCAGCAGCCCTGAGGGAGCCAAAAACATTCAGTACTTC.

This clonotype was picked up a small number of times. This sequence joins TRBV20-1 and TRBJ2-5; D is perhaps TRBD1 (5 bases). The V and J ends lost 5 bases and 4 bases respectively, with 17 bases between them. Germline V CDR1 and CDR2: DFQATT, SNEGSKA (reference sequence). CDR3 length: 14 amino acids. The CDR3 region is CSASREGSVETQYF. The CDR3 nucleotides read TGCAGTGCTTCCAGGGAAGGTTCGGTAGAGACCCAGTACTTC.

V and J are TRBV28 and TRBJ2-2; TRBD1 matches at 12 bases. CDR1 MDHEN and CDR2 SYDVKM come from the germline V gene. V shed 4 bases, J shed 6 bases, and the junction held 3 bases outside the gene matches. The CDR3 sequence is 15 residues long. CDR3 in DNA: TGTGCCAGCAGTTCCCGGGACAGGGGGCCCGGGGAGCTGTTTTTT. Protein product: CASSSRDRGPGELFF.

This clonotype was seen a few times. V usage is TRBV28 and J usage is TRBJ2-3; no clear D gene. The germline V gene encodes CDR1 MDHEN and CDR2 SYDVKM. The CDR3 extends over 14 amino acids. Trimming left V 7 bases short and J 4 bases short, with 15 bases between. Here the CDR3 reads CASKRRQASDTQYF. The CDR3 region has the DNA TGTGCCAGCAAGCGTCGGCAGGCGTCAGATACGCAGTATTTT.

This clonotype was seen a handful of times. The V and J genes are TRBV6-2 or TRBV6-3 and TRBJ2-7; the match to TRBD1 covers 11 bases. CDR1 is MNHEY and CDR2 is SVGEGT in the germline V gene. The CDR3 runs 16 residues. Losses at the gene ends were 0 bases for V and 4 bases for J; bases not matched to a gene: 5. CDR3 protein: CASSYSTDRGPYEQYF. In DNA form, the CDR3 reads TGTGCCAGCAGTTACTCGACGGACAGGGGGCCATACGAGCAGTACTTC.

This clonotype was observed at least ten times. This chain joins TRBV18 and TRBJ2-5; no clear D. CDR1 is KGHSH and CDR2 is LQKENI in the germline V gene. The CDR3 runs 20 residues. V lost 0 bases and J 1 base, leaving 24 bases between the germline ends. For the CDR3, the DNA is TGTGCCAGCTCACCACCACGCAGGCTAGGACCATTCCCTTTCCAAGAGACCCAGTACTTC. Residues: CASSPPRRLGPFPFQETQYF. Filled out from reference TRBV18 and TRBJ2-5, the complete variable domain reads NAGVMQNPRHLVRRRGQEARLRCSPMKGHSHVYWYRQLPEEGLKFMVYLQKENIIDESGMPKERFSAEFPKEGPSILRIQQVVRGDSAAYFCASSPPRRLGPFPFQETQYFGPGTRLLVL.

V and J are TRBV27 and TRBJ1-1; the match to TRBD1 covers 11 bases. V shed 2 bases, J shed 4 bases, and the junction held 12 bases outside the gene matches. The germline V gene encodes CDR1 MNHEY and CDR2 SMNVEV (reference sequence). The CDR3 consists of 18 residues. For the CDR3, the DNA is TGTGCCAGCAGTTTAATTCCGGACAGGGGGCTACCGGGCACTGAAGCTTTCTTT. It translates to CASSLIPDRGLPGTEAFF.

The table lists this clonotype with a few counts. CDR3 nucleotides: TGTGCCAGCAGCCGAACAGGGGGTTTTAGCAATCAGCCCCAGCATTTT. This translates into CASSRTGGFSNQPQHF. The chain recombines TRBV28 with TRBJ1-5, with 8 bases that match TRBD1. CDR1 is MDHEN, CDR2 SYDVKM, per germline. The CDR3 runs to 16 residues. With 6 bases clipped from V and 0 bases from J, the junction kept 7 bases outside the gene matches.

The rearrangement joins TRBV24-1 to TRBJ2-5; 9 bases line up with TRBD1. This CDR3 is built from 15 residues. The trim removed 5 bases at V and 5 bases at J, leaving 8 bases unmatched. Germline CDR1 reads KGHDR; CDR2 reads SFDVKD. CDR3 protein: CATSVGQGLVETQYF. CDR3 in DNA: TGTGCCACCAGTGTGGGACAGGGACTTGTGGAGACCCAGTACTTC.

The rearrangement uses TRBV6-5 and TRBJ2-1; TRBD1 matches 7 bases. Germline V gene lookup returns CDR1 MNHEY and CDR2 SVGAGI. The ends lost 0 bases at V and 4 bases at J; junction bases unmatched: 3. The CDR3 runs 15 residues. CDR3 DNA: TGTGCCAGCAGTTACTCGACGGGACAGTACAATGAGCAGTTCTTC. It encodes CASSYSTGQYNEQFF.

The chain uses TRBV20-1 and TRBJ2-7; D possibly corresponds to TRBD1 (5 bases). Germline CDR1 reads DFQATT; CDR2 reads SNEGSKA (reference sequence). Trimming pared 3 bases from V and 6 bases from J, leaving 15 bases between. The length of the CDR3 is 13 residues. DNA of the CDR3: TGCAGTGCTAGTAGGCAGGGCCCGACCGAGCAGTACTTC. Amino acid sequence: CSASRQGPTEQYF.

This sequence joins TRBV11-2 and TRBJ2-4, with D unclear. CDR1 is SGHAT, CDR2 FQNNGV, per germline. Trimming cost V 4 bases and J 2 bases, with 9 bases left between them. The CDR3 runs to 14 residues. CDR3 sequence reads: CASSSRPSKNIQYF. CDR3 DNA: TGTGCCAGCAGCTCACGTCCTTCCAAAAACATTCAGTACTTC.

This clonotype came up a few times. The chain carries TRBV5-1 and TRBJ2-3, with D possibly called TRBD1 or TRBD2 (6 bases each). Germline CDR1 is SGHRS and CDR2 is YFSETQ. The CDR3 is made up of 16 amino acids. The V gene lost 3 bases and the J gene lost 3 bases, with 17 bases spanning the gap. The DNA of the CDR3 is TGCGCCAGCAGCTCGGGGGCGTCATTGGTTACAGATACGCAGTATTTT. Translating it yields CASSSGASLVTDTQYF.

In its sample, this clonotype was seen a few times. The chain recombines TRBV5-4 with TRBJ2-5; TRBD2 aligns across 16 bases. The length of the CDR3 is 19 residues. Germline V gives CDR1 SGHNT, CDR2 YYREEE (reference sequence). The V and J ends lost 4 bases and 4 bases, in that order; junction bases with no gene match: 13. CDR3 amino acids: CASSLDGTSGRAFRETQYF. The CDR3 bases are TGTGCCAGCAGCCTGGACGGGACTAGCGGGAGGGCCTTCAGAGAGACCCAGTACTTC.

This clonotype turned up a few times. The chain is built from TRBV29-1 and TRBJ1-2, with D possibly matching TRBD1 (5 bases). Germline lookup yields CDR1 SQVTM and CDR2 ANQGSEA. Trimming pared 5 bases from V and 8 bases from J, leaving 18 bases between. This CDR3 spans 13 amino acids. CDR3 protein: CSVSMGPGEGYTF. CDR3 DNA sequence: TGCAGCGTTTCGATGGGACCGGGGGAGGGCTACACCTTC.

This clonotype was counted only a few times. The J gene is TRBJ1-1, the V gene TRBV2; no firm D call. In germline, CDR1 is SNHLY, CDR2 FYNNEI. CDR3 size: 13 residues. V was clipped by 3 bases and J by 4 bases, with 9 bases between them. Here the CDR3 DNA reads TGTGCCAGCAGTGATGAAGTTGGCACTGAAGCTTTCTTT. It translates to CASSDEVGTEAFF. The full variable domain, with the rest looked up from reference TRBV2 and TRBJ1-1, is EPEVTQTPSHQVTQMGQEVILRCVPISNHLYFYWYRQILGQKVEFLVSFYNNEISEKSEIFDDQFSVERPDGSNFTLKIRSTKLEDSAMYFCASSDEVGTEAFFGQGTRLTVV.

The chain couples TRBV7-2 to TRBJ2-1; tentatively, D is TRBD2 (5 bases). Trimming stripped 2 bases from V and 8 bases from J, with 16 bases between. Germline V gives CDR1 SGHTA, CDR2 FQGNSA. This CDR3 has 15 residues. For the CDR3, the DNA is TGTGCCAGCAGCTTAATCACGTGGCAGGAGGATGAGCAGTTCTTC. This codes for CASSLITWQEDEQFF.

The chain joins TRBV7-2 to TRBJ1-3; tentatively, D is TRBD1 (5 bases). V lost 1 base, J lost 1 base, and 8 bases lay in between. CDR3 length: 15 amino acids. Germline V CDR1 and CDR2: SGHTA, FQGNSA. The CDR3 region is CASSLDGGSGNTIYF. CDR3 sequence (DNA): TGTGCCAGCAGCTTAGATGGGGGGTCTGGAAACACCATATATTTT.

This clonotype showed up just a few times. The rearrangement links TRBV5-1 to TRBJ2-7, with 8 bases lining up with TRBD1. This CDR3 has 13 amino acids. Trimming removed 5 bases from V and 3 bases from J; junction bases left unmatched: 4. In germline, CDR1 is SGHRS, CDR2 YFSETQ. DNA of the CDR3: TGCGCCAGCAGGGGACAGGCCCTCTACGAGCAGTACTTC. Translated: CASRGQALYEQYF.

In its sample, this clonotype was seen a few times. This sequence joins TRBV24-1 and TRBJ2-3; 9 positions match TRBD1. Trimming cost V 5 bases and J 5 bases; bases outside gene matches: 4. Germline lookup yields CDR1 KGHDR and CDR2 SFDVKD. This CDR3 has 14 amino acids. Written as DNA, the CDR3 is TGTGCCACCAGTGTAAACAGGGGGCGAGATACGCAGTATTTT. Protein sequence: CATSVNRGRDTQYF.